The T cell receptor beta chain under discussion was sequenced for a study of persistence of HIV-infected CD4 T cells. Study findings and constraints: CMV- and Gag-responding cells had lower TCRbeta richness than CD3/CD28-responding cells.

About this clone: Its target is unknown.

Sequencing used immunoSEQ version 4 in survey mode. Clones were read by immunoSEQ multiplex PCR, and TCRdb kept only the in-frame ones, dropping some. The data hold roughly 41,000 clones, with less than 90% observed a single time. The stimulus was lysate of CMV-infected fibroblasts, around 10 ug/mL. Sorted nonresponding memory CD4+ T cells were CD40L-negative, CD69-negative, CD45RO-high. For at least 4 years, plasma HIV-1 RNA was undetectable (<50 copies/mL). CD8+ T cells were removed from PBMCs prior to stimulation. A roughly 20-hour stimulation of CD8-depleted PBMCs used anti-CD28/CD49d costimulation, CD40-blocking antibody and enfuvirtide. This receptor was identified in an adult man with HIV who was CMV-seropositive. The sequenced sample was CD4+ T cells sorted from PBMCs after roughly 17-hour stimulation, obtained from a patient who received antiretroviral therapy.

Written as DNA, the CDR3 is TGTGCCAGCTCGGCAGGACAGACGAACACTGAAGCTTTCTTT. Translated: CASSAGQTNTEAFF. The rearrangement joins TRBV18 to TRBJ1-1, with D perhaps matching TRBD1 (6 bases). The CDR3 contains 14 residues. Germline lookup yields CDR1 KGHSH and CDR2 LQKENI. Trimming took 6 bases from V and 1 from J, leaving 12 bases between them.